This T cell receptor beta chain was found in a study of shared clonotypes between healthy human individuals. Study information: Per donor, CD8 memory used one plate, CD8 naive used two, CD4 memory used three and CD4 naive used three.

Clones were read by immunoSEQ multiplex PCR, and TCRdb kept only the in-frame ones, dropping some. The sample yields millions of clones, over 85% seen once. The CDR3 runs to 13 residues. Germline CDR1 MDHEN, CDR2 SYDVKM. The V end was cut by 8 bases, the J end by 4 bases, with 14 bases between. The receptor was derived from a man between 18 and 29 years old in good health. Some clones in this sample may be carry-over from other donors' samples. The genes are TRBV28 and TRBJ1-2; D is possibly TRBD1 (6 bases). Specimen: naive CD4+ T cells from PBMCs. As to subset: CD45RA+ positively selected. The CDR3 here is CASVHRESYGYTF. CDR3 DNA sequence: TGTGCCAGCGTACACAGGGAGTCCTATGGCTACACCTTC.